This entry lists 3 T cell receptor beta chains sequenced from one sample in a study of T cell responses to AZD1222 COVID-19 vaccine. Generated by immunoSEQ multiplex PCR, the TCRdb table keeps only in-frame clones and is missing some. The data show about 140,000 clones, over 75% seen once. The sample was peripheral blood, taken on day 0 of AZD1222 vaccination. Receptors were obtained from an adult in good health.

The chain has TRBV19 and TRBJ1-2; D unresolved. The length of the CDR3 is 13 residues. Germline values: CDR1 LNHDA, CDR2 SQIVND (reference sequence). V lost 7 bases, J lost 4 bases, and 13 bases lay in between. CDR3 protein: CASTVTRRYGYTF. The CDR3 region has the DNA TGTGCCAGTACTGTCACCAGGCGCTATGGCTACACCTTC.

This clone was observed a single time. This chain connects TRBV27 to TRBJ2-2; the D gene is possibly TRBD2 (6 bases). Germline CDR1 MNHEY, CDR2 SMNVEV (reference sequence). Trimming left V 3 bases short and J 5 bases short, with 16 bases between. This CDR3 comprises 16 residues. The DNA of the CDR3 is TGTGCCAGCAGTTTGGCACTAGCCGATCTAACCGGGGAGCTGTTTTTT. It yields the protein CASSLALADLTGELFF.

V usage is TRBV10-3 and J usage is TRBJ1-5; weak D call: TRBD1 (5 bases). V shed 4 bases and J shed 5 bases, with 9 bases lying between them. The CDR3 has 13 amino acids. The germline CDR1 and CDR2 sequences are ENHRY and SYGVKD. In nucleotides, the CDR3 is TGTGCCATCAGTGGGGGGACCGATCAGCCCCAGCATTTT. Translated, it gives CAISGGTDQPQHF.